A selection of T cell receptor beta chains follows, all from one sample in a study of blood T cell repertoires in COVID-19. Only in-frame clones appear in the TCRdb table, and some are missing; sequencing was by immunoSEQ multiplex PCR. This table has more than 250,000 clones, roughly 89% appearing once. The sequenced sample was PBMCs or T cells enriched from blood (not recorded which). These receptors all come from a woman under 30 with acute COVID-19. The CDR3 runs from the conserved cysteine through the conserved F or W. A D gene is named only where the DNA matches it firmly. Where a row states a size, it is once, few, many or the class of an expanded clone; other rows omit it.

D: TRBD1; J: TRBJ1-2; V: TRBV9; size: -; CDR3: CASSGWMMEGGQGYGYTF; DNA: TGTGCCAGCAGCGGATGGATGATGGAAGGCGGACAGGGCTATGGCTACACCTTC
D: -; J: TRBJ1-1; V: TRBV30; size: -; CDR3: CAWSLGGTEAFF; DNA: TGTGCCTGGAGTCTAGGCGGCACTGAAGCTTTCTTT
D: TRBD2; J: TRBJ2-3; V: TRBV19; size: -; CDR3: CASSMDTSGGADTQYF; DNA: TGTGCCAGTAGTATGGACACTAGCGGAGGGGCAGATACGCAGTATTTT
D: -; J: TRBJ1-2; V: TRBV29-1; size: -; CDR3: CSVVRQNYGYTF; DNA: TGCAGCGTTGTAAGACAGAACTATGGCTACACCTTC
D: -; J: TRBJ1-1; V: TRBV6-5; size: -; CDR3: CASRGRGSTEAFF; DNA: TGTGCCAGCAGGGGGAGAGGAAGCACTGAAGCTTTCTTT
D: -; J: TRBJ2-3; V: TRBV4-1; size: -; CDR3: CASSQGHRTTDTQYF; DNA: TGCGCCAGCAGCCAGGGACACCGTACCACAGATACGCAGTATTTT
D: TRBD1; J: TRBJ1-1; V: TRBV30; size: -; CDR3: CAWSRTPGTGGAGVAFF; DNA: TGTGCCTGGAGTCGTACGCCCGGGACAGGGGGCGCGGGCGTAGCTTTCTTT
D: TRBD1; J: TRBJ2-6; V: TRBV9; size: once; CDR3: CASSTQTGRSGANVLTF; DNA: TGTGCCAGCAGCACCCAGACAGGGCGCTCTGGGGCCAACGTCCTGACTTTC
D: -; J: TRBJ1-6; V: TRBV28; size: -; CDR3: CASTPRQVNSPLHF; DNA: TGTGCCAGCACCCCTCGGCAGGTTAATTCACCCCTCCACTTT
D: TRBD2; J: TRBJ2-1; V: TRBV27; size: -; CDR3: CASSFGLAGDNEQFF; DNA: TGTGCCAGCAGTTTTGGACTAGCGGGAGATAATGAGCAGTTCTTC
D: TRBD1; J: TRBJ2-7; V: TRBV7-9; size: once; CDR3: CASSLDRGWGYEQYF; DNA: TGTGCCAGCAGCTTGGACAGGGGTTGGGGCTACGAGCAGTACTTC
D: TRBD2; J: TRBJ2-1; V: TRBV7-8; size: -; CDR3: CASSLGWTSGTPRYNEQFF; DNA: TGTGCCAGCAGCTTAGGGTGGACTAGCGGGACCCCTAGATACAATGAGCAGTTCTTC
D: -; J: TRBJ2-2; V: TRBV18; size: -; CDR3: CASSPQLANTGELFF; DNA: TGTGCCAGCTCACCTCAACTAGCGAACACCGGGGAGCTGTTTTTT
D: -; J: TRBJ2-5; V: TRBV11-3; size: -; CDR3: CASSLNRDATQYF; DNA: TGTGCCAGCAGCTTAAACAGGGACGCGACCCAGTACTTC
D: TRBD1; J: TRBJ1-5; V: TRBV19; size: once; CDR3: CASSMDRGYSNQPQHF; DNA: TGTGCCAGTAGTATGGACAGGGGGTATAGCAATCAGCCCCAGCATTTT
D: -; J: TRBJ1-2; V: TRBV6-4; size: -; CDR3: CASSDSIPGSDGYTF; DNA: TGTGCCAGCAGTGACTCGATCCCGGGATCGGATGGCTACACCTTC
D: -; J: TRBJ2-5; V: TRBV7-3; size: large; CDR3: CASSLSVASIETQYF; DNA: TGTGCCAGCAGCTTAAGTGTCGCTAGTATAGAGACCCAGTACTTC
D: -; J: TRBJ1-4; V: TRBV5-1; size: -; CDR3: CASSLGRRATNEKLFF; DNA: TGCGCCAGCAGCTTGGGGCGACGGGCAACTAATGAAAAACTGTTTTTT
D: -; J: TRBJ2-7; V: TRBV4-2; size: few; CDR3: CASSPRGYEQYF; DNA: TGTGCCAGCAGCCCCCGGGGCTACGAGCAGTACTTC
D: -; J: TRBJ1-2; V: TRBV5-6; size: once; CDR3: CASSPLGLRAVGYTF; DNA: TGTGCCAGCAGCCCACTGGGGTTGAGGGCGGTAGGCTACACCTTC
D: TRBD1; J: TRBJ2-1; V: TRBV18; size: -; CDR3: CASSRLQGSQSSYNEQFF; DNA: TGTGCCAGCTCACGGTTACAGGGGTCGCAAAGCTCCTACAATGAGCAGTTCTTC
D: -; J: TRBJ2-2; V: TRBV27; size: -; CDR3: CASSLGQGFPGELFF; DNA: TGTGCCAGCAGTTTAGGGCAGGGTTTCCCCGGGGAGCTGTTTTTT
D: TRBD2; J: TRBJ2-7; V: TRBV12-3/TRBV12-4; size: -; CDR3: CASSLEGLAAYF; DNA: TGTGCCAGCAGTTTAGAGGGACTAGCGGCGTACTTC
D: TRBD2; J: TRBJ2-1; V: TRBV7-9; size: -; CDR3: CASSLSGRVIDEQFF; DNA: TGTGCCAGCAGCTTAAGCGGGAGGGTCATAGATGAGCAGTTCTTC
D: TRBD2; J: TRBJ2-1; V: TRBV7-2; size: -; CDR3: CASSLVAGSYNEQFF; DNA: TGTGCCAGCAGCTTAGTAGCGGGATCCTACAATGAGCAGTTCTTC
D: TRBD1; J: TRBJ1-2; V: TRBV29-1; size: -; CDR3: CSVEEGRGPGYTF; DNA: TGCAGCGTTGAAGAGGGCAGGGGGCCTGGCTACACCTTC
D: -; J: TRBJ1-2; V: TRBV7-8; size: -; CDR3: CASSQRNYGYTF; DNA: TGTGCCAGCAGCCAGAGGAACTATGGCTACACCTTC
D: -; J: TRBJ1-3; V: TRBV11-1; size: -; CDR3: CASSLRQTISGNTIYF; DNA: TGTGCCAGCAGCTTACGACAGACCATCTCTGGAAACACCATATATTTT
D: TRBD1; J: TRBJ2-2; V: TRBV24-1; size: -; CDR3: CATSLSGTGGFGELFF; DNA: TGTGCCACCAGTCTGTCTGGGACAGGGGGATTCGGGGAGCTGTTTTTT
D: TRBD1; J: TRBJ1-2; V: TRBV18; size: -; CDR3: CASSPGQGRPNYGYTF; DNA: TGTGCCAGCTCACCGGGACAGGGCCGTCCTAACTATGGCTACACCTTC
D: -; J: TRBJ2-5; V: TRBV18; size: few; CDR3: CASSPARVQETQYF; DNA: TGTGCCAGCTCACCAGCCAGGGTCCAAGAGACCCAGTACTTC
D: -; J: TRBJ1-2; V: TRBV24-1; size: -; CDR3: CATSDHRDDYGYTF; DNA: TGTGCCACCAGTGATCACAGGGATGACTATGGCTACACCTTC
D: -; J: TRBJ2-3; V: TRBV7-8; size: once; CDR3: CASSPPEGTQYF; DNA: TGTGCCAGCAGCCCTCCTGAGGGTACGCAGTATTTT
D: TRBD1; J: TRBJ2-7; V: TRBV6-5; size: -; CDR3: CASSRLQGVYEQYF; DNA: TGTGCCAGCAGTCGCTTACAGGGGGTCTACGAGCAGTACTTC
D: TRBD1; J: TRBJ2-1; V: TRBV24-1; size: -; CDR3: CATSDWPGGYNEQFF; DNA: TGTGCCACCAGTGATTGGCCAGGGGGCTACAATGAGCAGTTCTTC
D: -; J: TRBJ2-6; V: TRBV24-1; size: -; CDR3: CATSGYGRLSGANVLTF; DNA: TGTGCCACCAGTGGTTATGGGAGGCTCTCTGGGGCCAACGTCCTGACTTTC
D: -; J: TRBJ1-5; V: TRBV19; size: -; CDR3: CASSVSRRSQPQHF; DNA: TGTGCCAGTAGTGTGTCGCGTCGGTCTCAGCCCCAGCATTTT
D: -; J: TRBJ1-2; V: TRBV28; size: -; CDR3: CATPGQYNYGYTF; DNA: TGTGCCACCCCAGGACAGTACAACTATGGCTACACCTTC
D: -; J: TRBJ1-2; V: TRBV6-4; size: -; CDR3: CASSAGTTNYGYTF; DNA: TGTGCCAGCAGCGCCGGGACAACTAACTATGGCTACACCTTC
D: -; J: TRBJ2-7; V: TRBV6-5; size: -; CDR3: CANRDTTYEQYF; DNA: TGTGCCAATCGGGACACCACCTACGAGCAGTACTTC
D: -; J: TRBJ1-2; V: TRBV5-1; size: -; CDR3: CASRDLVEAGYTF; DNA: TGCGCCAGCAGAGATCTGGTGGAGGCCGGCTACACCTTC
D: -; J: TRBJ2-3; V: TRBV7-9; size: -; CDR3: CASSGPKTSFVMYF; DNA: TGTGCCAGCAGCGGTCCAAAAACTAGTTTCGTTATGTATTTT
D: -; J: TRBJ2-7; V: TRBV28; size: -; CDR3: CASSLLGGSYEQYF; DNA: TGTGCCAGCAGTTTACTGGGCGGGTCCTACGAGCAGTACTTC
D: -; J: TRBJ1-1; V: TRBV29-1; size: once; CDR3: CSVLPRLNTEAFF; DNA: TGCAGCGTTCTGCCGAGGTTGAACACTGAAGCTTTCTTT